The 22 T cell receptor beta chains in this list originate from one sample, sequenced in a study of blood T cell repertoires in COVID-19. TCRdb keeps only in-frame clones here, not all; method: immunoSEQ multiplex PCR. The table shows about 160,000 clones, with 80% to 90% occurring only once. The sequenced material came from peripheral blood. The receptor set was obtained from a woman aged 70 to 79 with COVID-19, enrolled during active disease.

This rearrangement joins TRBV11-2 to TRBJ1-5; 9 bases align to TRBD1. Germline values: CDR1 SGHAT, CDR2 FQNNGV. The CDR3 has 14 amino acids. The V segment lost 7 bases and the J segment 7 bases; nucleotides outside the gene matches: 8. CDR3 residues: CASNTGGAEQPQHF. Written as DNA, the CDR3 is TGTGCCAGCAATACAGGGGGCGCAGAGCAGCCCCAGCATTTT.

The chain couples TRBV7-2 to TRBJ1-1, with D tentatively TRBD1 (6 bases). Germline CDR1 SGHTA, CDR2 FQGNSA. The CDR3 is made up of 15 amino acids. The V and J ends lost 3 bases and 3 bases respectively, with 14 bases between them. CDR3 sequence: CASSLGGLGYTEAFF. CDR3 in DNA: TGTGCCAGCAGCTTGGGGGGGCTGGGATACACTGAAGCTTTCTTT.

The DNA of the CDR3 is TGTGCCAGCAGCCAAGACGAAGCGGGGGGTTCCTACGAGCAGTACTTC. Translated: CASSQDEAGGSYEQYF. The chain carries TRBV4-2 and TRBJ2-7; 9 nucleotides line up with TRBD2. The CDR3 loop spans 16 amino acids. From germline, CDR1 is LGHNA and CDR2 YNFKEQ. With V trimmed by 0 bases and J by 1 base, 4 bases remained unmatched.

This chain connects TRBV6-5 to TRBJ2-1, with TRBD2 identical over 9 bases. This CDR3 spans 16 amino acids. V trimming: 2 bases; J trimming: 0 bases; junction bases outside the gene matches: 2. Germline loops: CDR1 MNHEY, CDR2 SVGAGI. This CDR3 reads CASSYRRGGSYNEQFF. The CDR3 DNA is TGTGCCAGCAGTTACCGGCGGGGGGGCTCCTACAATGAGCAGTTCTTC.

V usage is TRBV19 and J usage is TRBJ2-3; D gene ambiguous. V lost 5 bases, J lost 5 bases, and 11 bases lay in between. The CDR3 runs 13 residues. CDR1 and CDR2 from the germline V gene are LNHDA and SQIVND (reference sequence). The CDR3 protein is CASSPAGLDTQYF. CDR3 DNA sequence: TGTGCCAGTAGTCCTGCCGGTTTAGATACGCAGTATTTT.

This clone occurred a few times. The chain employs TRBV5-5 and TRBJ1-5; TRBD1 might be the D (6 bases). The CDR3 is 14 amino acids. Germline V gene data show CDR1 as SGHKS and CDR2 as YYEKEE (reference sequence). V lost 5 bases, J lost 4 bases, and 13 bases lay in between. CDR3 nucleotide sequence: TGTGCCAGCAGTACGACAGGAAGTAATCAGCCCCAGCATTTT. Translation: CASSTTGSNQPQHF.

V is TRBV5-1 and J is TRBJ2-5; TRBD2 is a possible D gene (6 bases). The CDR3 covers 15 residues. V lost 2 bases and J lost 2, with 13 bases in between. Germline V gives CDR1 SGHRS, CDR2 YFSETQ. CDR3 DNA: TGCGCCAGCAGCTTTTCCGGGGGAGAGCAAGAGACCCAGTACTTC. Its protein is CASSFSGGEQETQYF.

The chain has TRBV5-5 and TRBJ2-2, with 10 bases aligning to TRBD1. This CDR3 has 15 residues. V dropped 2 bases and J dropped 6; count of bases not matched to a gene: 4. CDR1 and CDR2 from the germline V gene are SGHKS and YYEKEE (reference sequence). The CDR3: CASSLGQGGAGELFF. CDR3 DNA sequence: TGTGCCAGCAGCTTAGGACAGGGGGGCGCCGGGGAGCTGTTTTTT.

V gene TRBV7-9 combines with J gene TRBJ1-3, with TRBD1 identical over 8 bases. Germline-derived CDR1 and CDR2 are SEHNR and FQNEAQ (reference sequence). The CDR3 loop spans 16 amino acids. Trimming cost V 1 base and J 6 bases; bases outside gene matches: 8. CDR3 nucleotides: TGTGCCAGCAGCTTAGGGAGGTCAGGGGGCGAAAACACCATATATTTT. This sequence encodes CASSLGRSGGENTIYF. The whole variable domain, filled in from reference TRBV7-9 and TRBJ1-3, reads DTGVSQNPRHKITKRGQNVTFRCDPISEHNRLYWYRQTLGQGPEFLTYFQNEAQLEKSRLLSDRFSAERPKGSFSTLEIQRTEQGDSAMYLCASSLGRSGGENTIYFGEGSWLTVV.

This rearrangement joins TRBV19 to TRBJ1-1; 7 nucleotides line up with TRBD1. J was trimmed by 2 bases and V by 8 bases; bases with no gene match: 5. The CDR3 extends over 13 amino acids. Germline CDR1 reads LNHDA; CDR2 reads SQIVND (reference sequence). The CDR3 spells CASADRSNTEAFF. The CDR3 DNA reads TGTGCCAGTGCGGACAGGTCAAACACTGAAGCTTTCTTT.

There are many counts of this clone. The gene calls are TRBV4-1 and TRBJ1-1; tentatively, D is TRBD1 (6 bases). CDR1 and CDR2 (germline): MGHRA, YSYEKL. V shed 3 bases and J shed 3 bases, with 14 bases lying between them. This CDR3 spans 15 amino acids. CDR3 bases: TGCGCCAGCAGCCATTCTGGGGGCTTGTACACTGAAGCTTTCTTT. It encodes CASSHSGGLYTEAFF.

The chain joins TRBV2 to TRBJ2-7; 9 bases line up with TRBD1. Germline values: CDR1 SNHLY, CDR2 FYNNEI. There are 13 residues in the CDR3. The V and J ends lost 5 bases and 4 bases, in that order; junction bases with no gene match: 3. This CDR3 is CASSTGTGYEQYF. In DNA form, the CDR3 reads TGTGCCAGCAGTACCGGGACAGGGTACGAGCAGTACTTC.

The V gene is TRBV7-2, the J gene TRBJ1-1; tentatively, D is TRBD1 (6 bases). The germline CDR1 and CDR2 sequences are SGHTA and FQGNSA. The CDR3 runs to 15 residues. The V end lost 0 bases, the J end lost 4 bases, and 12 bases lay between the germline ends. The CDR3 DNA reads as TGTGCCAGCAGCTTAGCGGGGGGGCGGAGCACTGAAGCTTTCTTT. It specifies CASSLAGGRSTEAFF. Full variable domain (rest looked up from reference TRBV7-2 and TRBJ1-1): GAGVSQSPSNKVTEKGKDVELRCDPISGHTALYWYRQSLGQGLEFLIYFQGNSAPDKSGLPSDRFSAERTGGSVSTLTIQRTQQEDSAVYLCASSLAGGRSTEAFFGQGTRLTVV.

This clone was counted between two and nine times. This sample includes further DNA sequences coding for the same CDR3. The chain employs TRBV5-4 and TRBJ2-7; TRBD1 matches at 8 bases. The V and J ends lost 2 bases and 2 bases, in that order; junction bases with no gene match: 6. Germline loops: CDR1 SGHNT, CDR2 YYREEE (reference sequence). The CDR3 contains 15 residues. The CDR3 region has the DNA TGTGCCAGCAGCTTAGACAGGGGACAGACCTACGAGCAGTACTTC. Its protein product is CASSLDRGQTYEQYF.

The chain carries TRBV29-1 and TRBJ2-7, with 8 bases that match TRBD1. The CDR3 has 14 residues. Germline V gene sequence: CDR1 SQVTM, CDR2 ANQGSEA. J was trimmed by 5 bases and V by 3 bases; bases with no gene match: 9. The chain's CDR3 is CSVEVRPGGHEQYF. The CDR3 DNA reads TGCAGCGTTGAGGTCCGGCCAGGGGGCCACGAGCAGTACTTC.

J is TRBJ1-6 and V is TRBV5-1; no reliable D call. The CDR3 has 14 residues. Trimming pared 0 bases from V and 7 bases from J, leaving 8 bases between. The germline V gene has CDR1 SGHRS and CDR2 YFSETQ. The CDR3 region is CASSLEASNSPLHF. DNA for the CDR3: TGCGCCAGCAGCTTGGAAGCGTCCAATTCACCCCTCCACTTT.

The J gene is TRBJ1-3, the V gene TRBV19; D not certain. Per germline, CDR1 LNHDA and CDR2 SQIVND (reference sequence). There are 13 residues in the CDR3. Trimming stripped 3 bases from V and 9 bases from J, with 12 bases between. This CDR3 reads CASSIGPGSTIYF. The CDR3 DNA reads TGTGCCAGTAGTATTGGTCCGGGTAGCACCATATATTTT.

This chain connects TRBV29-1 to TRBJ1-1; 7 bases fit TRBD1. The CDR3 sequence is 12 residues long. J lost 5 bases, V lost 6 bases, and 6 bases had no gene match. Per the germline V gene, CDR1 is SQVTM and CDR2 is ANQGSEA. CDR3 DNA sequence: TGCAGCGTCAACAGGGGAGATACTGAAGCTTTCTTT. Its protein product is CSVNRGDTEAFF. The full variable domain, its missing parts supplied by reference TRBV29-1 and TRBJ1-1, is SAVISQKPSRDICQRGTSLTIQCQVDSQVTMMFWYRQQPGQSLTLIATANQGSEATYESGFVIDKFPISRPNLTFSTLTVSNMSPEDSSIYLCSVNRGDTEAFFGQGTRLTVV.

The chain joins TRBV9 to TRBJ2-3; TRBD2 agrees at 9 bases. This CDR3 spans 15 amino acids. Per the germline V gene, CDR1 is SGDLS and CDR2 is YYNGEE. Trimming cost V 4 bases and J 8 bases; bases outside gene matches: 11. The CDR3 is CASSPTAGGKGTQYF. The CDR3 DNA reads as TGTGCCAGCAGCCCGACGGCGGGGGGGAAGGGTACGCAGTATTTT.

This clone appeared once. The chain employs TRBV5-4 and TRBJ1-6; maybe TRBD1 (6 bases). The CDR3 has 14 amino acids. V dropped 0 bases and J dropped 10 bases, with 11 bases sitting between them. From germline, CDR1 is SGHNT and CDR2 YYREEE (reference sequence). The CDR3 spells CASSLDRDRSPLHF. The CDR3 bases are TGTGCCAGCAGCTTGGACAGGGATCGCTCACCCCTCCACTTT.

The rearrangement links TRBV27 to TRBJ1-6, with 10 positions matching TRBD1. CDR1 is MNHEY and CDR2 is SMNVEV in the germline V gene (reference sequence). J was trimmed by 9 bases and V by 3 bases; bases with no gene match: 14. The length of the CDR3 is 18 residues. The DNA for the CDR3 is TGTGCCAGCAGTTTCCGGGACAGGGGTCGTGTTTATCCTTCACCCCTCCACTTT. Translating it yields CASSFRDRGRVYPSPLHF.

This chain joins TRBV6-6 and TRBJ1-6; D call uncertain. V lost 6 bases and J 7 bases, leaving 4 bases between the germline ends. Germline V gene lookup returns CDR1 MNHNY and CDR2 SVGAGI (reference sequence). The CDR3 covers 11 residues. The CDR3 sequence: CASSVNSPLHF. The DNA for the CDR3 is TGTGCCAGCAGCGTCAATTCACCCCTCCACTTT.